Shown below are 7 T cell receptor beta chains from a single sample sequenced in a study of T cells and copy number aberrations in small-cell lung cancer. Repertoires were generated with immunoSEQ multiplex PCR, while TCRdb's copy carries only in-frame clones and drops some. The sample holds around 1,500 clones; just under 85% are singletons and the top ten take more than 5.5%. Sequencing was done on a sample of normal tissue next to the tumor. Every receptor here comes from a man between 60 and 75 years old with small cell lung cancer.

The genes are TRBV2 and TRBJ2-6, with D possibly matching TRBD1 (5 bases). Germline V lookup: CDR1 SNHLY, CDR2 FYNNEI. CDR3 length equals 17 residues. The germline V and J ends were trimmed by 7 bases and 0 bases, with 16 bases remaining between them. The CDR3 loop reads CASNSLGQISGANVLTF. DNA for the CDR3: TGTGCCAGCAACTCTCTGGGGCAGATCTCTGGGGCCAACGTCCTGACTTTC.

The rearrangement links TRBV6-6 to TRBJ2-5; D assignment may be TRBD1 or TRBD2 (6 bases each). This CDR3 has 15 residues. Trimming stripped 5 bases from V and 7 bases from J, with 20 bases between. Germline lookup yields CDR1 MNHNY and CDR2 SVGAGI (reference sequence). The CDR3 bases are TGTGCCAGCAGTCCAGGGGACTCCCGGGGTCCGACCCAGTACTTC. It codes for CASSPGDSRGPTQYF.

The V call is TRBV27, the J call TRBJ2-5, with TRBD2 identical over 12 bases. The germline V gene has CDR1 MNHEY and CDR2 SMNVEV (reference sequence). The CDR3 sequence is 14 residues long. Trimming took 6 bases from V and 5 from J; bases not matched to a gene: 4. CDR3 protein: CASRASGRGETQYF. CDR3 sequence (DNA): TGTGCCAGCAGGGCTAGCGGGAGGGGGGAGACCCAGTACTTC.

Of note for this clone: Other DNA sequences in the sample encode the same CDR3. Written as DNA, the CDR3 is TGCAGCGTTGAGAGTTACAAAAACATTCAGTACTTC. Amino acids: CSVESYKNIQYF. This rearrangement joins TRBV29-1 to TRBJ2-4; D gene unclear. Germline V lookup: CDR1 SQVTM, CDR2 ANQGSEA. The germline V and J ends were trimmed by 3 bases and 3 bases, with 6 bases remaining between them. CDR3 length equals 12 residues.

This rearrangement joins TRBV9 to TRBJ1-1, with 8 bases matching TRBD1. After removal of 3 bases from V and 5 bases from J, the junction contained 0 bases not matched to a gene. The germline CDR1 and CDR2 sequences are SGDLS and YYNGEE. The CDR3 length is 12 residues. CDR3 region: CASSGQGTEAFF. The CDR3 DNA is TGTGCCAGCAGCGGACAGGGGACTGAAGCTTTCTTT. Combining the CDR3 with reference TRBV9 and TRBJ1-1 gives the whole variable domain DSGVTQTPKHLITATGQRVTLRCSPRSGDLSVYWYQQSLDQGLQFLIQYYNGEERAKGNILERFSAQQFPDLHSELNLSSLELGDSALYFCASSGQGTEAFFGQGTRLTVV.

The chain uses TRBV11-2 and TRBJ2-2; 7 bases are a match to TRBD2. Per germline, CDR1 SGHAT and CDR2 FQNNGV. Unmatched junction bases numbered 10, after V lost 3 bases and J lost 6 bases. The CDR3 has 16 residues. CDR3 sequence reads: CASSFVGLVGAGELFF. The CDR3 coding sequence is TGTGCCAGCAGCTTCGTTGGACTAGTAGGCGCCGGGGAGCTGTTTTTT.

The chain carries TRBV2 and TRBJ2-1; TRBD2 aligns across 12 bases. Looked up from germline, CDR1 is SNHLY and CDR2 is FYNNEI. The J segment lost 10 bases and the V segment lost 4 bases, leaving 8 bases of the junction unmatched. This CDR3 is 15 amino acids long. CDR3 protein: CASSAQGTSGQEQFF. The CDR3 DNA follows: TGTGCCAGCAGTGCTCAGGGGACTAGCGGGCAGGAGCAGTTCTTC.